The 25 T cell receptor beta chains reported below all come from one sample, sequenced in a study of OX40 agonist ivuxolimab in advanced cancers. Some clones are missing from TCRdb's copy, which holds only in-frame ones; the method was immunoSEQ multiplex PCR. The sample contains 26,000 or so clones, about 74% of which appear only once. This specimen was CD4+ or CD8+ T cells sorted from blood, taken in a trial of the OX40 agonist ivuxolimab. The receptor source for this set is an adult with an advanced solid tumor such as melanoma, head and neck, liver or kidney cancer.

The V and J genes are TRBV5-1 and TRBJ2-2; maybe TRBD1 (6 bases). This CDR3 spans 15 amino acids. CDR1 and CDR2 from the germline V gene are SGHRS and YFSETQ. Trimming cost V 0 bases and J 2 bases, with 8 bases left between them. As DNA, the CDR3 is TGCGCCAGCAGCTTGGACAGGGTTAACACCGGGGAGCTGTTTTTT. As protein: CASSLDRVNTGELFF.

The chain combines TRBV19 with TRBJ2-5; D might be TRBD1 (6 bases). The CDR3 has 14 residues. Germline V gives CDR1 LNHDA, CDR2 SQIVND (reference sequence). Between the trimmed V and J ends, which lost 5 bases and 6 bases, there was a span of 16 bases. DNA of the CDR3: TGTGCCAGTAGTCGCAGGGGTCAGGAGAAGACCCAGTACTTC. Amino acid sequence: CASSRRGQEKTQYF.

The chain is built from TRBV5-4 and TRBJ2-7; D is perhaps TRBD2 (5 bases). The V end was cut by 5 bases, the J end by 0 bases, with 12 bases between. In germline, CDR1 is SGHNT, CDR2 YYREEE (reference sequence). This CDR3 is built from 14 residues. The chain's CDR3 is CASRDNRDSYEQYF. The CDR3 DNA follows: TGTGCCAGCAGAGACAACCGGGACTCCTACGAGCAGTACTTC.

This chain connects TRBV11-1 to TRBJ2-3; D unresolved. V lost 1 base and J lost 4, with 6 bases in between. Germline V lookup: CDR1 SGHAT, CDR2 FQDESV (reference sequence). The CDR3 has 13 amino acids. The CDR3 bases are TGTGCCAGCAGCTTAGAATACTCAGATACGCAGTATTTT. It is translated as CASSLEYSDTQYF.

This clone was seen just once. The CDR3 sequence is CASSPGGAGGPRETQYF. The CDR3 coding sequence is TGTGCCAGCAGCCCGGGAGGAGCGGGGGGGCCGAGGGAGACCCAGTACTTC. The V and J genes are TRBV11-2 and TRBJ2-5; 10 bases align to TRBD2. The CDR3 is 17 residues long. Trimming cost V 5 bases and J 5 bases; bases outside gene matches: 14. Germline values: CDR1 SGHAT, CDR2 FQNNGV.

The gene calls are TRBV7-2 and TRBJ1-3; D is unclear. This CDR3 contains 14 residues. Germline CDR1 is SGHTA and CDR2 is FQGNSA. Deletions cut 5 bases from V and 0 bases from J, with 8 bases between. CDR3 in DNA: TGTGCCAGCAGCGACCCGAGCTCTGGAAACACCATATATTTT. This translates into CASSDPSSGNTIYF.

This clone has just a few counts. V usage is TRBV6-1 and J usage is TRBJ1-1, with D perhaps TRBD1 (5 bases). V was cut by 6 bases and J by 1 base, with 12 bases left in between. The CDR3 extends over 14 amino acids. Germline V CDR1 and CDR2: MNHNS, SASEGT. CDR3 in DNA: TGTGCCAGCAGCTTCTCCACAGGGAACACTGAAGCTTTCTTT. Its protein product is CASSFSTGNTEAFF.

There are a few counts of this clone. V is TRBV5-1 and J is TRBJ2-7; 13 bases match TRBD2. This CDR3 region has 19 residues. The germline V gene has CDR1 SGHRS and CDR2 YFSETQ. Trimming removed 5 bases from V and 6 bases from J; junction bases left unmatched: 20. This chain's CDR3 is CASSNRTSGGSILRGEQYF. CDR3 DNA: TGCGCCAGCAGTAACCGGACTAGCGGGGGATCTATTCTGAGGGGCGAGCAGTACTTC. Full variable domain (remainder filled in from reference TRBV5-1 and TRBJ2-7): KAGVTQTPRYLIKTRGQQVTLSCSPISGHRSVSWYQQTPGQGLQFLFEYFSETQRNKGNFPGRFSGRQFSNSRSEMNVSTLELGDSALYLCASSNRTSGGSILRGEQYFGPGTRLTVT.

The rearrangement joins TRBV19 to TRBJ1-6; D is possibly TRBD1 (5 bases). The germline V gene encodes CDR1 LNHDA and CDR2 SQIVND (reference sequence). V lost 6 bases and J 9 bases, leaving 12 bases between the germline ends. The CDR3 runs 13 residues. CDR3 amino acids: CASRDNRFSPLHF. The CDR3 nucleotides are TGTGCCAGTAGAGATAACAGGTTTTCACCCCTCCACTTT.

J is TRBJ1-5 and V is TRBV6-5, with D maybe TRBD1 (5 bases). Germline V gene lookup returns CDR1 MNHEY and CDR2 SVGAGI. The V gene lost 6 bases and the J gene lost 2 bases, with 11 bases spanning the gap. The CDR3 sequence is 14 residues long. The CDR3, as DNA: TGTGCCAGCAGGCCAGGGCTCGGCAATCAGCCCCAGCATTTT. Encoded protein: CASRPGLGNQPQHF.

The V gene is TRBV7-9, the J gene TRBJ1-1, with D maybe TRBD1 (6 bases). Germline CDR1 SEHNR, CDR2 FQNEAQ (reference sequence). The CDR3 consists of 13 residues. The V and J ends lost 1 base and 5 bases respectively, with 8 bases between them. The CDR3 here is CASSLEGQTEAFF. The CDR3 bases are TGTGCCAGCAGCTTAGAAGGACAGACTGAAGCTTTCTTT.

CDR3 amino acids: CASSLRGGAPYNEQFF. The CDR3 DNA reads as TGTGCCAGCAGCTTGCGAGGGGGGGCCCCGTACAATGAGCAGTTCTTC. The chain uses TRBV5-4 and TRBJ2-1; a possible D gene is TRBD2 (7 bases). The CDR3 has 16 residues. Germline V gene sequence: CDR1 SGHNT, CDR2 YYREEE (reference sequence). The germline V and J ends were trimmed by 1 base and 4 bases, with 15 bases remaining between them.

In its sample, this clone ranks as medium-sized (0.01 to 0.1%). CDR3 region: CASSIDFQTKETQYF. CDR3 nucleotides: TGTGCCAGTAGTATAGATTTCCAAACTAAAGAGACCCAGTACTTC. The V call is TRBV19, the J call TRBJ2-5; D is uncertain. Germline CDR1 is LNHDA and CDR2 is SQIVND (reference sequence). Between the trimmed V and J ends, which lost 0 bases and 3 bases, there was a span of 11 bases. This CDR3 comprises 15 residues.

This CDR3 is CAISGGQGSEKLFF. In nucleotides, the CDR3 is TGTGCCATCAGTGGGGGGCAGGGAAGTGAAAAACTGTTTTTT. V usage is TRBV10-3 and J usage is TRBJ1-4; possible D gene TRBD1, 6 bases. V shed 4 bases and J shed 7 bases, with 13 bases lying between them. From germline, CDR1 is ENHRY and CDR2 SYGVKD. The length of the CDR3 is 14 residues.

V usage is TRBV10-3 and J usage is TRBJ2-2, with 11 positions matching TRBD1. Germline V CDR1 and CDR2: ENHRY, SYGVKD. The CDR3 length is 15 residues. V lost 4 bases and J lost 5; bases outside the gene matches: 3. Written as DNA, the CDR3 is TGTGCCATCAGTGCGGGACAGGGGGTGACCGGGGAGCTGTTTTTT. It yields the protein CAISAGQGVTGELFF.

The genes are TRBV5-8 and TRBJ2-5, with a tentative D call TRBD1 (7 bases). The CDR3 spans 16 residues. Trimming took 4 bases from V and 5 from J, leaving 21 bases between them. Germline CDR1 and CDR2: SGHTS and YDEGEE. The CDR3 bases are TGTGCCAGCAGCCCCGGCCTGAGGAGGGGGCCTGAGACCCAGTACTTC. Translated, it gives CASSPGLRRGPETQYF.

V gene TRBV6-4 combines with J gene TRBJ1-1; D is uncertain. V lost 0 bases, J lost 4 bases, and 9 bases lay in between. The germline gives CDR1 MRHNA, CDR2 SNTAGT. The CDR3 runs to 14 residues. CDR3 protein: CASSDSSKGTEAFF. The CDR3 DNA sequence: TGTGCCAGCAGTGACTCTAGCAAGGGCACTGAAGCTTTCTTT.

There are a few counts of this clone. The chain combines TRBV18 with TRBJ1-1; D may be TRBD1 (5 bases). Trimming removed 2 bases from V and 3 bases from J, with 7 bases in between. The CDR3 loop spans 13 amino acids. Germline CDR1 and CDR2: KGHSH and LQKENI. This chain's CDR3 is CASSPGRDTEAFF. CDR3 sequence (DNA): TGTGCCAGCTCACCAGGCAGGGACACTGAAGCTTTCTTT.

The CDR3: CASSDLGLGGIQYF. CDR3 sequence (DNA): TGTGCCAGCAGTGATCTAGGGCTAGGGGGGATCCAGTACTTC. The chain has TRBV2 and TRBJ2-4, with D perhaps TRBD1 or TRBD2 (6 bases each). Germline-derived CDR1 and CDR2 are SNHLY and FYNNEI. V dropped 3 bases and J dropped 13 bases, with 19 bases sitting between them. The CDR3 runs 14 residues.

This clone was counted a few times. The J gene is TRBJ1-6, the V gene TRBV6-1, with no clear D. The CDR3 loop spans 15 amino acids. CDR1 and CDR2 (germline): MNHNS, SASEGT. With 4 bases removed from V and 3 bases from J, the gap between germline ends came to 10 bases. CDR3 residues: CASSAKRSYNSPLHF. For the CDR3, the DNA is TGTGCCAGCAGTGCTAAACGAAGCTATAATTCACCCCTCCACTTT.

CDR3 residues: CASSPGLAGGNEQFF. In DNA, the CDR3 is TGTGCCAGCAGCCCGGGACTAGCGGGGGGCAATGAGCAGTTCTTC. This chain joins TRBV7-2 and TRBJ2-1, with 15 positions matching TRBD2. Germline CDR1 and CDR2: SGHTA and FQGNSA. J was trimmed by 6 bases and V by 5 bases; bases with no gene match: 2. The CDR3 consists of 15 residues.

The chain joins TRBV5-1 to TRBJ1-4, with D perhaps matching TRBD1 (6 bases). This CDR3 contains 16 residues. The V gene lost 4 bases and the J gene lost 0 bases, with 13 bases spanning the gap. Germline V gene data show CDR1 as SGHRS and CDR2 as YFSETQ. This chain's CDR3 is CASSTDRIATNEKLFF. The CDR3 nucleotides are TGCGCCAGCAGCACGGACAGAATCGCAACTAATGAAAAACTGTTTTTT.

The J gene is TRBJ2-7, the V gene TRBV10-2, with D possibly TRBD2 on 7 matching bases. This CDR3 is built from 13 residues. In germline, CDR1 is WSHSY, CDR2 SAAADI. The V end was cut by 8 bases, the J end by 7 bases, with 18 bases between. The CDR3 here is CASGGAPKGEQYF. CDR3 DNA sequence: TGCGCCAGCGGGGGGGCGCCCAAGGGGGAGCAGTACTTC.

The CDR3 sequence: CASSLSGSKGTEAFF. The CDR3 DNA reads as TGTGCCAGCAGCTTATCAGGGAGTAAGGGGACTGAAGCTTTCTTT. The chain carries TRBV7-9 and TRBJ1-1, with TRBD1 as a possible D gene (5 bases). V gave up 2 bases and J gave up 5 bases, with 15 bases separating them. This CDR3 contains 15 residues. Germline assignment: CDR1 SEHNR and CDR2 FQNEAQ (reference sequence). The full variable domain, with the rest looked up from reference TRBV7-9 and TRBJ1-1, is DTGVSQNPRHKITKRGQNVTFRCDPISEHNRLYWYRQTLGQGPEFLTYFQNEAQLEKSRLLSDRFSAERPKGSFSTLEIQRTEQGDSAMYLCASSLSGSKGTEAFFGQGTRLTVV.

This clone has just a few counts. The CDR3 bases are TGCGCCAGCAGCTCCTCGGGGCAGGGGGCATCCTACGAGCAGTACTTC. It is translated as CASSSSGQGASYEQYF. This chain connects TRBV5-1 to TRBJ2-7; 8 bases are shared with TRBD1. This CDR3 has 16 amino acids. Per germline, CDR1 SGHRS and CDR2 YFSETQ. V shed 3 bases and J 1 base; nucleotides not matched to a gene: 9.